This entry lists 30 T cell receptor beta chains sequenced from one sample in a study of tumor-infiltrating lymphocytes in primary liver carcinoma. It was unsorted whole blood that yielded blood RNA, and germline DNA was also extracted. Starting from around 0.45 ug of total RNA, TCR beta cDNA was produced with a primer in the constant region. Each TCR beta library was derived from three nested multiplex PCR rounds that employed slightly modified ARM-PCR. Each of the first two PCR rounds ran roughly 9 cycles with TRBV1-TRBV30 forward and C-beta reverse primers. TCRdb re-called the multiplex PCR reads with MiXCR, one entry per CDR3 protein. Of 250,000 to 350,000 distinct CDR3 sequences in the sample, almost 60% were seen once. Sequenced: peripheral blood. Receptors were obtained from a woman in her 30s with primary liver carcinoma and hepatitis B virus infection.

As to this clonotype: A much larger clone lies one base from this, so it may be a read error. The V gene is TRBV11-2, the J gene TRBJ1-2, with D possibly matching TRBD1 (5 bases). Germline V gene sequence: CDR1 SGHAT, CDR2 FQNNGV. CDR3 size: 15 residues. The CDR3 DNA reads TGTGTCAGCAGCTCCCAACGGGGGGGAGTTAGTGGCTACACCTTC. Translation: CVSSSQRGGVSGYTF.

Ten or more counts support this clonotype. The chain employs TRBV7-9 and TRBJ2-2, with no clear D. Germline CDR1 and CDR2: SEHNR and FQNEAQ (reference sequence). This CDR3 is 13 amino acids long. V was trimmed by 7 bases and J by 7 bases, leaving 13 bases between them. The CDR3 DNA reads TGTGCCAGCACCGCAACCAAAGGCGGGGAGCTGTTTTTT. Amino acid sequence: CASTATKGGELFF.

This clonotype was counted at least ten times. One junction end does not reproduce the germline sequence, and a read error may be involved. The DNA for the CDR3 is TGTGCCAGCAGTACATGGGCCGAGCGGTTCTTC. The encoded protein is CASSTWAERFF. The chain uses TRBV11-2 and TRBJ2-1; no clear D gene. Germline V gives CDR1 SGHAT, CDR2 FQNNGV. The CDR3 is 11 residues long. The entire variable domain, with the rest obtained from reference TRBV11-2 and TRBJ2-1, is as follows: EAGVAQSPRYKIIEKRQSVAFWCNPISGHATLYWYQQILGQGPKLLIQFQNNGVVDDSQLPKDRFSAERLKGVDSTLKIQPAKLEDSAVYLCASSTWAERFFGPGTRLTVL.

This clonotype was detected only once. At one boundary the junction diverges from the germline segment, which might be a read error. The rearrangement uses TRBV10-3 and TRBJ2-1; D gene unclear. Germline V lookup: CDR1 ENHRY, CDR2 SYGVKD. The CDR3 covers 14 residues. The DNA of the CDR3 is TGTGCCTTCAGTGAGTCGAGTAGTTACAATGAGCAGTTCTTC. Translation: CAFSESSSYNEQFF.

A single count supports this clonotype. At one end the junction does not follow the germline gene, possibly because of a read error. This chain joins TRBV5-6 and TRBJ2-1; D gene unclear. The length of the CDR3 is 15 residues. CDR1 SGHDT and CDR2 YYEEEE come from the germline V gene. CDR3 nucleotides: TGTGCCAGCAGTCAAGTGGATAGGGCCTACAAAGAGCAGTTCTTC. Amino acid sequence: CASSQVDRAYKEQFF.

Remarks on this clonotype: A much larger clonotype is one base distant, so this may be a read error. This rearrangement joins TRBV6-5 to TRBJ2-5; the match to TRBD1 covers 7 bases. This CDR3 comprises 17 residues. Germline values: CDR1 MNHEY, CDR2 SVGAGI. DNA of the CDR3: TGTGCCAGCAGTTACTCGCTGGGACAGCGGAATTCGGAGACCCGGTACTTC. This translates into CASSYSLGQRNSETRYF.

This sequence joins TRBV5-1 and TRBJ1-3; weak D call: TRBD1 (5 bases). Deletions cut 4 bases from V and 2 bases from J, with 19 bases between. CDR1 and CDR2 from the germline V gene are SGHRS and YFSETQ. The CDR3 spans 17 residues. Written as DNA, the CDR3 is TGCGCCAGCAGCATGGGCCCCCTCGGACAAACTGGAAACACCATATATTTT. Translating it yields CASSMGPLGQTGNTIYF.

The sample holds a few counts of this clonotype. Without the conserved terminal phenylalanine or tryptophan, this CDR3 likely stems from a read error. The gene calls are TRBV4-1 and TRBJ2-7, with 10 bases identical to TRBD1. The CDR3 covers 15 residues. CDR1 MGHRA and CDR2 YSYEKL come from the germline V gene. V dropped 3 bases and J dropped 1; count of bases not matched to a gene: 3. Written as DNA, the CDR3 is TGCGCCAGCAGCCACGGACAGGGGGTTTCCTACGAGCAGTACTCC. This gives the protein CASSHGQGVSYEQYS.

The CDR3, as DNA: TGCGCCAGCAGCCACGGATGGACAGGGGGCGCCGGAAACACCATATATTTT. Amino acids: CASSHGWTGGAGNTIYF. The V gene is TRBV4-1, the J gene TRBJ1-3; 11 positions match TRBD1. J was trimmed by 4 bases and V by 3 bases; bases with no gene match: 8. This CDR3 comprises 17 residues. CDR1 is MGHRA and CDR2 is YSYEKL in the germline V gene.

Worth noting for this clonotype: The junction and the germline gene differ at one end; a read error may be behind it. The chain joins TRBV11-2 to TRBJ2-1; tentatively, D is TRBD2 (6 bases). The CDR3 runs to 15 residues. Germline CDR1 reads SGHAT; CDR2 reads FQNNGV. CDR3 DNA: TGTGTCAGCGGATCCGGAGGGCTAGCCTGCAATGAGCAGTTCTTC. It translates to CVSGSGGLACNEQFF.

With regard to this clonotype: A much larger clone lies a single base off, so this may be a read error. This chain joins TRBV29-1 and TRBJ2-1; D remains ambiguous. The germline CDR1 and CDR2 sequences are SQVTM and ANQGSEA. CDR3 length: 14 amino acids. V lost 3 bases, J lost 8 bases, and 17 bases lay in between. This CDR3 is CSVEGDSFVDEQFF. CDR3 coding DNA: TGCAGCGTTGAGGGTGATAGCTTCGTGGATGAGCAGTTCTTC.

This clonotype was detected only a few times. The rearrangement joins TRBV6-6 to TRBJ2-2, with TRBD2 matching 11 bases. This CDR3 region has 15 residues. Germline trimming cut 5 bases from V and 7 bases from J; bases unmatched to any gene: 6. CDR1 and CDR2 from the germline V gene are MNHNY and SVGAGI (reference sequence). In DNA form, the CDR3 reads TGTGCCAGCAGTCGAGTAGCGGGAGGGATCGGGGAGCTGTTTTTT. Translation gives CASSRVAGGIGELFF.

In regard to this clonotype: The junction does not match germline at one end; this may be a read error. This rearrangement joins TRBV13 to TRBJ1-2, with unresolved D. This CDR3 has 16 residues. Germline V CDR1 and CDR2: PRHDT, FYEKMQ (reference sequence). The CDR3 protein is CASSIGRSPSNYGYTF. The CDR3 bases are TGTGCCAGCAGCATAGGCCGAAGTCCTTCTAACTATGGCTACACCTTC.

This clonotype was seen a handful of times. The rearrangement links TRBV6-2 or TRBV6-3 to TRBJ1-2, with a tentative D call TRBD1 (5 bases). V lost 6 bases and J lost 4, with 12 bases in between. The CDR3 spans 13 residues. In germline, CDR1 is MNHEY, CDR2 SVGEGT. In DNA, the CDR3 is TGTGCCAGCAGCGAGGGACGGTTCTATGGCTACACCTTC. Protein product: CASSEGRFYGYTF.

Ten or more counts support this clonotype. The rearrangement uses TRBV6-5 and TRBJ1-2; no firm D call. CDR3 length: 15 amino acids. With 0 bases removed from V and 6 bases from J, the gap between germline ends came to 14 bases. Germline V gene data show CDR1 as MNHEY and CDR2 as SVGAGI. The CDR3 spells CASSYSNGVTHGYTF. CDR3 bases: TGTGCCAGCAGTTACTCGAATGGTGTGACGCATGGCTACACCTTC.

This clonotype was seen a handful of times. This chain links TRBV6-6 with TRBJ2-1; TRBD2 agrees at 14 bases. The CDR3 extends over 16 amino acids. Looked up from germline, CDR1 is MNHNY and CDR2 is SVGAGI (reference sequence). V lost 7 bases and J lost 12; bases outside the gene matches: 14. The CDR3 here is CASTPPGTSGRLGQFF. CDR3 nucleotides: TGTGCCAGCACCCCCCCCGGGACTAGCGGGAGATTAGGGCAGTTCTTC.

Regarding this clonotype: A junction boundary mismatches the germline segment, possibly from a read error. The chain is built from TRBV4-2 and TRBJ2-6; weak D call: TRBD1 (5 bases). CDR1 is LGHNA, CDR2 YNFKEQ, per germline. This CDR3 comprises 15 residues. Here the CDR3 DNA reads TGTGCCGGCAGCCAGGGTTCGTCTGGGGCCAACGTCCTAACTTTC. It is translated as CAGSQGSSGANVLTF.

The rearrangement links TRBV6-5 to TRBJ2-1; D possibly matches TRBD1 or TRBD2 (5 bases each). The CDR3 consists of 13 residues. Between the trimmed V and J ends, which lost 0 bases and 12 bases, there was a span of 12 bases. CDR1 and CDR2 from the germline V gene are MNHEY and SVGAGI. The CDR3 nucleotides are TGTGCCAGCAGTTACTCGGGGGAGCGTGGGCAGTTCTTC. Translating gives CASSYSGERGQFF.

V gene TRBV4-2 combines with J gene TRBJ2-5; no reliable D call. The V gene's germline CDR1 is LGHNA and CDR2 YNFKEQ. Trimming pared 6 bases from V and 5 bases from J, leaving 7 bases between. This CDR3 is built from 11 residues. The CDR3 sequence: CASRPRETQYF. Here the CDR3 DNA reads TGTGCCAGCAGACCCCGGGAGACCCAGTACTTC.

In the case of this clonotype: Compared with germline, one end of the junction differs, possibly owing to a read error. The chain combines TRBV11-1 with TRBJ2-3, with 10 bases matching TRBD1. Germline CDR1 SGHAT, CDR2 FQDESV (reference sequence). The CDR3 loop spans 15 amino acids. The CDR3 sequence is CTSSRDRGSTDTQYF. Here the CDR3 DNA reads TGTACCAGCAGTCGGGACAGGGGTTCGACAGATACGCAGTATTTT. The full variable domain, its missing parts supplied by reference TRBV11-1 and TRBJ2-3, is EAEVAQSPRYKITEKSQAVAFWCDPISGHATLYWYRQILGQGPELLVQFQDESVVDDSQLPKDRFSAERLKGVDSTLKIQPAELGDSAMYLCTSSRDRGSTDTQYFGPGTRLTVL.

The V call is TRBV10-3, the J call TRBJ2-5, with D unresolved. The CDR3 is made up of 13 amino acids. The germline V gene encodes CDR1 ENHRY and CDR2 SYGVKD. Between the trimmed V and J ends, which lost 5 bases and 4 bases, there was a span of 11 bases. CDR3 residues: CAISNRGRETQYF. The CDR3 DNA sequence: TGTGCCATCAGTAACCGAGGACGAGAGACCCAGTACTTC.

CDR3 coding DNA: TGTGCCAGCAGTTACCAAAGCGGTCGAGATACCCAGTACTTC. The encoded protein is CASSYQSGRDTQYF. The rearrangement links TRBV6-2 or TRBV6-3 to TRBJ2-5; a possible D gene is TRBD2 (5 bases). V lost 2 bases to trimming and J lost 8 bases, with 15 bases between them. Germline V gene sequence: CDR1 MNHEY, CDR2 SVGEGT. This CDR3 has 14 residues.

This clonotype was found a few times. This chain connects TRBV4-3 to TRBJ2-5; TRBD1 is a possible D gene (6 bases). The CDR3 spans 16 residues. From germline, CDR1 is LGHNA and CDR2 YSLEER. V lost 2 bases, J lost 1 base, and 14 bases lay in between. CDR3 loop: CASSQQSWDTQETQYF. CDR3 coding DNA: TGCGCCAGCAGCCAACAAAGTTGGGACACCCAAGAGACCCAGTACTTC.

A word on this clonotype: Sequence at one end of the junction differs from germline and may be a read error. The chain employs TRBV11-1 and TRBJ2-7, with 7 nucleotides matching TRBD2. This CDR3 contains 17 residues. The germline V gene encodes CDR1 SGHAT and CDR2 FQDESV (reference sequence). The CDR3 spells CASSPNQGLIFHYEQYF. In DNA, the CDR3 is TGTGCCAGCAGCCCCAACCAGGGACTAATATTCCACTACGAGCAGTATTTC.

This clonotype occurred a few times. This chain connects TRBV5-1 to TRBJ1-5, with TRBD1 as a possible D gene (6 bases). The germline gives CDR1 SGHRS, CDR2 YFSETQ. The CDR3 totals 15 residues. V was pared by 1 base and J by 7 bases, with 15 bases between. The CDR3 loop reads CASSLSPGAGQPQHF. The CDR3 DNA reads TGCGCCAGCAGCTTGTCCCCAGGGGCGGGCCAGCCCCAGCATTTT.

Concerning this clonotype: A much larger clone lies a single base off, so this may be a read error. The chain carries TRBV6-5 and TRBJ2-1, with a possible D match to TRBD2 (5 bases). Germline assignment: CDR1 MNHEY and CDR2 SVGAGI. This CDR3 contains 17 residues. CDR3: CVSSYSEGRFSYNEQFF. The CDR3 DNA follows: TGTGTCAGCAGTTACTCCGAGGGCCGGTTCTCCTACAATGAGCAGTTCTTC.

The sample holds a few counts of this clonotype. The rearrangement joins TRBV5-4 to TRBJ2-7; 7 bases match TRBD1. Germline CDR1 reads SGHNT; CDR2 reads YYREEE (reference sequence). The CDR3 runs 13 residues. After removal of 4 bases from V and 5 bases from J, the junction contained 6 bases not matched to a gene. The chain's CDR3 is CASSIRQGNEQYF. In DNA, the CDR3 is TGTGCCAGCAGCATACGACAGGGTAACGAGCAGTACTTC.

This clonotype was seen more than once but under ten times. The chain joins TRBV28 to TRBJ1-5; 7 nucleotides agree with TRBD1. Germline-derived CDR1 and CDR2 are MDHEN and SYDVKM. The CDR3 is 15 amino acids. Trimming at V came to 6 bases and at J to 0 bases, leaving 5 bases not matched to a gene. The CDR3 here is CASRGTDHSNQPQHF. CDR3 coding DNA: TGTGCCAGCAGAGGGACAGATCATAGCAATCAGCCCCAGCATTTT.

Remarks on this clonotype: A much more abundant neighbour one base away suggests this may be a read error. The chain uses TRBV12-3 or TRBV12-4 and TRBJ1-1, with D perhaps TRBD1 (6 bases). The CDR3 runs 14 residues. V was cut by 6 bases and J by 10 bases, with 21 bases left in between. The CDR3 DNA follows: TGTGCCAGCAGCACTGCTACAGGGTACAGAGGAGCTTTCTTT. Translated: CASSTATGYRGAFF.

Ten or more counts support this clonotype. The chain uses TRBV4-1 and TRBJ2-2, with D possibly matching TRBD1 (6 bases). The V gene's germline CDR1 is MGHRA and CDR2 YSYEKL. V lost 6 bases to trimming and J lost 3 bases, with 8 bases between them. The CDR3 runs to 13 residues. The CDR3: CASSPGDTGELFF. CDR3 bases: TGCGCCAGCAGTCCAGGGGACACCGGGGAGCTGTTTTTT.